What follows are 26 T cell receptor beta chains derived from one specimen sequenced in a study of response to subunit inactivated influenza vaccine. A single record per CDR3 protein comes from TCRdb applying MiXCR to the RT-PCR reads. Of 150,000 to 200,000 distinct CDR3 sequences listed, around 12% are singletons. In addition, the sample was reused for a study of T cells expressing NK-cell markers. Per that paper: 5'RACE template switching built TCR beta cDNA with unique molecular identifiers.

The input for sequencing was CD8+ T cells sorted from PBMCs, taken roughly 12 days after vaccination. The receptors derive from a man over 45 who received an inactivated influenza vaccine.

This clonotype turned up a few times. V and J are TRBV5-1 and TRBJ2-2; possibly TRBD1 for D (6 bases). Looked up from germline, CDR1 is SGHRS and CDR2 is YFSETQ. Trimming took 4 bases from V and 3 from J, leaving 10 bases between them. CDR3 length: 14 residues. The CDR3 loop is CASSLDSYTGELFF. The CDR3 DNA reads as TGCGCCAGCAGCCTGGACAGTTACACCGGGGAGCTGTTTTTT.

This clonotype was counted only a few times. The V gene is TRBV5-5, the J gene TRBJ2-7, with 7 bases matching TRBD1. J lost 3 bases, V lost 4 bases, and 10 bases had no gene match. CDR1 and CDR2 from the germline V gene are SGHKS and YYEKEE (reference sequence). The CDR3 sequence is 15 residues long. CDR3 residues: CASSESQTGNYEQYF. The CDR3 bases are TGTGCCAGCAGCGAATCCCAGACAGGGAACTACGAGCAGTACTTC.

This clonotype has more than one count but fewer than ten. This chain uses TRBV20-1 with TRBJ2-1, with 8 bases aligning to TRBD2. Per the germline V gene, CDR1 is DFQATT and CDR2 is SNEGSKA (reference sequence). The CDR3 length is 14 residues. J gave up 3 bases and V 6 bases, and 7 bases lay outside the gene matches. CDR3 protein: CSARRRGVYNEQFF. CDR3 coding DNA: TGCAGTGCCAGAAGGCGGGGGGTCTACAATGAGCAGTTCTTC.

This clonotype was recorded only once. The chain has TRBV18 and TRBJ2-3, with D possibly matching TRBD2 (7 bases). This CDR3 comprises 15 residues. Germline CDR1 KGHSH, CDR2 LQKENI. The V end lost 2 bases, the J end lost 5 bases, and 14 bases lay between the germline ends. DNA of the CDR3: TGTGCCAGCTCACCAGGTGGGGGGGCCAGAGATACGCAGTATTTT. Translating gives CASSPGGGARDTQYF.

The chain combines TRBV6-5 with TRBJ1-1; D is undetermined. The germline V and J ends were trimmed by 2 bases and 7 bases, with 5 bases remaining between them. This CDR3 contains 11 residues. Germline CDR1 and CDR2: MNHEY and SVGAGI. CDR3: CASSYRDEAFF. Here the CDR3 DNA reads TGTGCCAGCAGTTACAGAGATGAAGCTTTCTTT.

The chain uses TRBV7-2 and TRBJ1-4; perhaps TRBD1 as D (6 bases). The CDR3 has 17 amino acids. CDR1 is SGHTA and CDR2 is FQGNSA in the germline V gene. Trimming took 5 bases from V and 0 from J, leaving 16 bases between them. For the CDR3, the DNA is TGTGCCAGCAGCGCGGGGGGACACCCTGCAACTAATGAAAAACTGTTTTTT. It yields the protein CASSAGGHPATNEKLFF.

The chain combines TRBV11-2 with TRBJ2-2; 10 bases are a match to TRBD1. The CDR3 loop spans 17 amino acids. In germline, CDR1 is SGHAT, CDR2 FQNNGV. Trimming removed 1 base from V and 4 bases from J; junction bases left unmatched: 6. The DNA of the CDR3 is TGTGCCAGCAGCTTAGTAGGGGGGACAGGGGTCACCGGGGAGCTGTTTTTT. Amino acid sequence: CASSLVGGTGVTGELFF.

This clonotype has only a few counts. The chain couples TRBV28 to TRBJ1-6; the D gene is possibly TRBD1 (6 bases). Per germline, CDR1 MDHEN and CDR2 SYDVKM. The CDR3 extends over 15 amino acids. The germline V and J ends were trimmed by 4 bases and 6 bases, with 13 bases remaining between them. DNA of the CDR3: TGTGCCAGCAGTTCTGACAGGAACTCTAATTCACCCCTCCACTTT. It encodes CASSSDRNSNSPLHF.

The CDR3 here is CASSQESSYNEQFF. The CDR3 nucleotides are TGCGCCAGCAGCCAAGAAAGCTCCTACAATGAGCAGTTCTTC. The chain links TRBV4-1 to TRBJ2-1; D gene unclear. Trimming removed 0 bases from V and 0 bases from J, with 3 bases in between. The CDR3 sequence is 14 residues long. Germline V gene data show CDR1 as MGHRA and CDR2 as YSYEKL.

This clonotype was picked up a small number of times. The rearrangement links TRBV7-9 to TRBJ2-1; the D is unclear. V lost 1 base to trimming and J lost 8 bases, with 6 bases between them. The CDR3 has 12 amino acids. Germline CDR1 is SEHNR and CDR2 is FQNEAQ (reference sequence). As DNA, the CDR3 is TGTGCCAGCAGCTTAGTAGACGATGAGCAGTTCTTC. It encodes CASSLVDDEQFF.

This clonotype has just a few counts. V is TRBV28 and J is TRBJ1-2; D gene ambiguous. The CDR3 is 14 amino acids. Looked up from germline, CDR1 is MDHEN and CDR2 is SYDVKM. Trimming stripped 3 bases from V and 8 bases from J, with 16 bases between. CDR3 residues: CASSFRTPFQGYTF. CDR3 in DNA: TGTGCCAGCAGTTTCCGGACCCCTTTCCAAGGCTACACCTTC.

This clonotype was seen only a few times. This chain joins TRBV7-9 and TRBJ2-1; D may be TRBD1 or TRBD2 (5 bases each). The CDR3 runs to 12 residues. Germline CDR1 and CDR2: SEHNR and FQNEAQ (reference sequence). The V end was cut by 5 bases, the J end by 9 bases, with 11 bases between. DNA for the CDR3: TGTGCCAGCAGCCCCGGGGCGATTGAGCAGTTCTTC. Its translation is CASSPGAIEQFF.

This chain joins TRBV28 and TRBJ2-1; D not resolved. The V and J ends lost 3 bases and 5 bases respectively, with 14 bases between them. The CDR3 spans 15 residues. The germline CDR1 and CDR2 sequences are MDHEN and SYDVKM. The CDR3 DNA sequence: TGTGCCAGCAGTTTTTACACAAAGGCCCACAATGAGCAGTTCTTC. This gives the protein CASSFYTKAHNEQFF.

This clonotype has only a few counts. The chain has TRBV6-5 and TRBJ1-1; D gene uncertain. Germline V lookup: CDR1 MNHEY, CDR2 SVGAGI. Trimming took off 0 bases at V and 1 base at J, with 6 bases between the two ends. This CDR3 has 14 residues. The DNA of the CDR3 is TGTGCCAGCAGTTACTCACACAGGAACACTGAAGCTTTCTTT. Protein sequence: CASSYSHRNTEAFF.

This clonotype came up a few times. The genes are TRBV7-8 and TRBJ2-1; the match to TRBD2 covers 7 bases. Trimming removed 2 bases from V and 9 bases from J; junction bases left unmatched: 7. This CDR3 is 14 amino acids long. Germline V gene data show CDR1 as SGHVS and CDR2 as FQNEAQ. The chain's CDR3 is CASSLIAGAGEQFF. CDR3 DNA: TGTGCCAGCAGCTTAATTGCGGGAGCGGGTGAGCAGTTCTTC.

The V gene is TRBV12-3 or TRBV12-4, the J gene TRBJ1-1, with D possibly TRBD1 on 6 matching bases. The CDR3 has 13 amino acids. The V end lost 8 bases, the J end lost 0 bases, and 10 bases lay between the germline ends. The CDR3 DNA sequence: TGTGCCAGCCCGGGACACCTGAACACTGAAGCTTTCTTT. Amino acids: CASPGHLNTEAFF.

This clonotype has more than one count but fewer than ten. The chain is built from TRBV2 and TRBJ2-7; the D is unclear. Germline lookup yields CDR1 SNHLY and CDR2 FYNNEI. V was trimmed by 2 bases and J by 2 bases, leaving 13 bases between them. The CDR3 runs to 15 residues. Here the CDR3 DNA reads TGTGCCAGCAGTGAAATGGCACCCGGGCCCTACGAGCAGTACTTC. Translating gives CASSEMAPGPYEQYF. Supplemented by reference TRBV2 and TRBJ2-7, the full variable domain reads EPEVTQTPSHQVTQMGQEVILRCVPISNHLYFYWYRQILGQKVEFLVSFYNNEISEKSEIFDDQFSVERPDGSNFTLKIRSTKLEDSAMYFCASSEMAPGPYEQYFGPGTRLTVT.

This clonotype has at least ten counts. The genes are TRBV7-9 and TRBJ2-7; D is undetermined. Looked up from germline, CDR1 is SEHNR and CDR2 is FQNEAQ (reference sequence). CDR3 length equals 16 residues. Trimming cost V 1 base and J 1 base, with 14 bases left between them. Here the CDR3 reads CASSLDRLGSSYEQYF. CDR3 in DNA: TGTGCCAGCAGCTTAGATAGGCTCGGCAGTTCCTACGAGCAGTACTTC. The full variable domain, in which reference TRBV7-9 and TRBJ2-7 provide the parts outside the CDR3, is DTGVSQNPRHKITKRGQNVTFRCDPISEHNRLYWYRQTLGQGPEFLTYFQNEAQLEKSRLLSDRFSAERPKGSFSTLEIQRTEQGDSAMYLCASSLDRLGSSYEQYFGPGTRLTVT.

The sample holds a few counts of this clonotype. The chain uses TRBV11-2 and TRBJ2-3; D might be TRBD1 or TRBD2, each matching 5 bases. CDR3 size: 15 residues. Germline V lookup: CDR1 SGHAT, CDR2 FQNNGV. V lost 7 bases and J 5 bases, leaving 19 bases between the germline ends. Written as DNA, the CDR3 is TGTGCCAGCACCCTGGGATTTGTTGGGGGAGATACGCAGTATTTT. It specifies CASTLGFVGGDTQYF.

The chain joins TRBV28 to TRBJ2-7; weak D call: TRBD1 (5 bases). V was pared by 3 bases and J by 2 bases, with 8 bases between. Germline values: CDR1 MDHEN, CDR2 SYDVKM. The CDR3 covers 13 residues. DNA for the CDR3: TGTGCCAGCAGTTTGGGGCAGCCCTACGAGCAGTACTTC. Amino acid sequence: CASSLGQPYEQYF. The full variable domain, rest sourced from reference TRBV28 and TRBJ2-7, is DVKVTQSSRYLVKRTGEKVFLECVQDMDHENMFWYRQDPGLGLRLIYFSYDVKMKEKGDIPEGYSVSREKKERFSLILESASTNQTSMYLCASSLGQPYEQYFGPGTRLTVT.

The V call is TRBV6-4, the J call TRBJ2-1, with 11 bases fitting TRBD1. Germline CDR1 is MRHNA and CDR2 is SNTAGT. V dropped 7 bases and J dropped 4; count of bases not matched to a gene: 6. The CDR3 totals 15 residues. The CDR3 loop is CASTIRDRGYNEQFF. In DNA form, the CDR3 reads TGTGCCAGCACTATCCGGGACAGGGGGTACAATGAGCAGTTCTTC.

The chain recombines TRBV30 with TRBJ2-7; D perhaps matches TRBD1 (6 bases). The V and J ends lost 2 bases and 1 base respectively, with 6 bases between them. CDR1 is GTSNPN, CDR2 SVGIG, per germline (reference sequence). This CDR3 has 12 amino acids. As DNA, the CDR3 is TGTGCCTGGAGTACAGGGTCCTACGAGCAGTACTTC. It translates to CAWSTGSYEQYF.

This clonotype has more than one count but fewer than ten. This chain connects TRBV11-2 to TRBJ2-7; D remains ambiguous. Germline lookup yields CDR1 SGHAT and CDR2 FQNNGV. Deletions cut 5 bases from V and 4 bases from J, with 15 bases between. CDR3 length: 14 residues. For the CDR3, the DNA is TGTGCCAGCAGCCCTAGGGCCTCGCGGTACGAGCAGTACTTC. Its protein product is CASSPRASRYEQYF.

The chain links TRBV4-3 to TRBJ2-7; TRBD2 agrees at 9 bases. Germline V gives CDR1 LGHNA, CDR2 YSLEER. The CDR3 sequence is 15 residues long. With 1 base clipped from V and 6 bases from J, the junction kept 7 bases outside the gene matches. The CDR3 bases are TGCGCCAGCAGCCAAGTTGCTAGCGGGACCCGCGAGCAGTACTTC. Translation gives CASSQVASGTREQYF.

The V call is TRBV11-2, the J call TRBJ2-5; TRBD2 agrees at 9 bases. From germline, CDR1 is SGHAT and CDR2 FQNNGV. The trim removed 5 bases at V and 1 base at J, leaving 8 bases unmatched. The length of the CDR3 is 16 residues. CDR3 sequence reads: CASSPPGLATQETQYF. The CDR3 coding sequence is TGTGCCAGCAGCCCCCCCGGACTAGCGACCCAAGAGACCCAGTACTTC.

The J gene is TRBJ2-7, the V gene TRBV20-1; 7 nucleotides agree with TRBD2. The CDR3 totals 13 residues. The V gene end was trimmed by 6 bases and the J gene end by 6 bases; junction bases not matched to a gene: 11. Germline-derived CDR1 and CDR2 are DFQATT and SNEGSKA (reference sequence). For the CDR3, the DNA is TGCAGTGCCCCGACTAGCTCTGTTTTCGAGCAGTACTTC. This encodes CSAPTSSVFEQYF.